The 19 T cell receptor beta chains reported below all come from one sample, sequenced in a study of blood T cell repertoires in COVID-19. TCRdb's copy holds only in-frame clones and misses some; the assay was immunoSEQ multiplex PCR. The sample lists fewer than 500,000 clones; 85% to 90% were seen once. Sequences were obtained from PBMCs or T cells enriched from blood (not recorded which). The receptors here all came from a woman younger than 45 with acute COVID-19.

The chain joins TRBV12-5 to TRBJ1-5, with 8 bases that match TRBD1. This CDR3 is 19 amino acids long. Germline values: CDR1 LGHNT, CDR2 FRNRAP. The V and J ends lost 0 bases and 6 bases, in that order; junction bases with no gene match: 16. The CDR3 region has the DNA TGTGCTAGTGGTTTGGTATTTATGGAGGACAGGGTCGTTGTTCAGCCCCAGCATTTT. It codes for CASGLVFMEDRVVVQPQHF.

The J gene is TRBJ2-3, the V gene TRBV30, with TRBD2 as a possible D gene (5 bases). The CDR3 covers 11 residues. Deletions cut 7 bases from V and 4 bases from J, with 9 bases between. Germline CDR1 is GTSNPN and CDR2 is SVGIG (reference sequence). CDR3 bases: TGTGCCTTCCTGAGGGCAGATACGCAGTATTTT. Residues: CAFLRADTQYF.

The chain joins TRBV14 to TRBJ1-6; 9 bases match TRBD1. Looked up from germline, CDR1 is SGHDN and CDR2 is FVKESK. V lost 2 bases, J lost 10 bases, and 6 bases stayed unmatched. The CDR3 consists of 15 residues. Here the CDR3 reads CASSQQQGAGSPLHF. CDR3 DNA: TGTGCCAGCAGCCAACAACAGGGGGCCGGATCACCCCTCCACTTT. Looking up the rest from reference TRBV14 and TRBJ1-6 gives the full variable domain: EAGVTQFPSHSVIEKGQTVTLRCDPISGHDNLYWYRRVMGKEIKFLLHFVKESKQDESGMPNNRFLAERTGGTYSTLKVQPAELEDSGVYFCASSQQQGAGSPLHFGNGTRLTVT.

Only a few counts were recorded for this clone. The chain has TRBV5-1 and TRBJ2-2; TRBD2 aligns across 10 bases. Germline assignment: CDR1 SGHRS and CDR2 YFSETQ. The CDR3 runs 17 residues. Trimming cost V 1 base and J 5 bases; bases outside gene matches: 8. CDR3 in amino acids: CASSLLSSGGGTGELFF. CDR3 in DNA: TGCGCCAGCAGCTTGTTATCTAGCGGGGGCGGAACCGGGGAGCTGTTTTTT.

V and J are TRBV5-1 and TRBJ1-4, with a tentative D call TRBD1 (5 bases). Germline CDR1 SGHRS, CDR2 YFSETQ. The CDR3 consists of 16 residues. The V end lost 0 bases, the J end lost 6 bases, and 15 bases lay between the germline ends. CDR3 in DNA: TGCGCCAGCAGCTTGGGTTATCAGGGCAGCGATGAAAAACTGTTTTTT. Its translation is CASSLGYQGSDEKLFF.

This chain connects TRBV7-6 to TRBJ2-2; a possible D gene is TRBD1 (6 bases). CDR3 length equals 13 residues. V was pared by 5 bases and J by 10 bases, with 14 bases between. Germline values: CDR1 SGHVS, CDR2 FNYEAQ. CDR3 residues: CASSAVLGAELFF. DNA of the CDR3: TGTGCCAGCAGCGCTGTTTTGGGGGCGGAGCTGTTTTTT.

This clone was counted only a few times. The V gene is TRBV4-3, the J gene TRBJ1-1; 7 bases agree with TRBD1. The CDR3 loop spans 14 amino acids. V gave up 2 bases and J gave up 4 bases; unmatched junction bases: 4. The germline gives CDR1 LGHNA, CDR2 YSLEER. The CDR3 region is CASSQKDRVTEAFF. The CDR3 DNA is TGCGCCAGCAGCCAAAAAGACAGGGTCACTGAAGCTTTCTTT.

The chain carries TRBV9 and TRBJ2-7; 9 positions agree with TRBD1. With V trimmed by 3 bases and J by 1 base, 11 bases remained unmatched. This CDR3 spans 17 amino acids. Germline V gene data show CDR1 as SGDLS and CDR2 as YYNGEE. Written as DNA, the CDR3 is TGTGCCAGCAGCGGAGAGGGTACCGGGACAGGGTCCTACGAGCAGTACTTC. Residues: CASSGEGTGTGSYEQYF.

The chain employs TRBV11-1 and TRBJ2-1; 7 bases are shared with TRBD1. V lost 5 bases and J lost 11; bases outside the gene matches: 6. The CDR3 length is 12 residues. Germline loops: CDR1 SGHAT, CDR2 FQDESV (reference sequence). The CDR3 reads CASSVTGQKQFF. The CDR3 nucleotides are TGTGCCAGCAGCGTCACGGGACAGAAGCAGTTCTTC.

V and J are TRBV2 and TRBJ1-2; 8 bases match TRBD1. The germline V gene has CDR1 SNHLY and CDR2 FYNNEI. J was trimmed by 7 bases and V by 5 bases; bases with no gene match: 6. This CDR3 is 13 amino acids long. CDR3 DNA sequence: TGTGCCAGCAGTCAGGACAGGGTTGGTGGCTACACCTTC. Encoded protein: CASSQDRVGGYTF.

Of note for this clone: Other DNA sequences from this sample encode an identical CDR3 as well. The V and J genes are TRBV18 and TRBJ2-7, with TRBD1 matching 7 bases. The CDR3 has 13 residues. The germline CDR1 and CDR2 sequences are KGHSH and LQKENI. The junction had 4 bases not matched to a gene; V was cut back by 6 bases and J by 2 bases. The CDR3 sequence: CASSPGTAYEQYF. CDR3 bases: TGTGCCAGCTCCCCCGGGACAGCCTACGAGCAGTACTTC. The whole variable domain, filled in from reference TRBV18 and TRBJ2-7, reads NAGVMQNPRHLVRRRGQEARLRCSPMKGHSHVYWYRQLPEEGLKFMVYLQKENIIDESGMPKERFSAEFPKEGPSILRIQQVVRGDSAAYFCASSPGTAYEQYFGPGTRLTVT.

The V call is TRBV18, the J call TRBJ1-2, with D tentatively TRBD1 (5 bases). CDR3 size: 15 residues. V lost 5 bases and J 7 bases, leaving 20 bases between the germline ends. Germline CDR1 is KGHSH and CDR2 is LQKENI. The chain's CDR3 is CASSELLGGESGYTF. The CDR3 coding sequence is TGTGCCAGCTCAGAGTTGCTGGGAGGGGAAAGTGGCTACACCTTC.

This clone was seen just once. The V call is TRBV5-1, the J call TRBJ2-7; D might be TRBD1 (6 bases). This CDR3 region has 15 residues. V was trimmed by 2 bases and J by 6 bases, leaving 18 bases between them. Germline V gene sequence: CDR1 SGHRS, CDR2 YFSETQ. DNA for the CDR3: TGCGCCAGCAGCTTTTCAGGGGATCGAGGTGCCGAGCAGTACTTC. Translating it yields CASSFSGDRGAEQYF.

This chain uses TRBV2 with TRBJ2-3; TRBD2 matches at 7 bases. Trimming at V came to 4 bases and at J to 0 bases, leaving 4 bases not matched to a gene. The CDR3 length is 15 residues. CDR1 and CDR2 from the germline V gene are SNHLY and FYNNEI. The CDR3 bases are TGTGCCAGCAGTGGGAGCGGGGTTAGCACAGATACGCAGTATTTT. As protein: CASSGSGVSTDTQYF.

The chain joins TRBV2 to TRBJ1-6; maybe TRBD1 (5 bases). The germline CDR1 and CDR2 sequences are SNHLY and FYNNEI. This CDR3 comprises 14 residues. V shed 5 bases and J shed 9 bases, with 14 bases lying between them. This CDR3 is CASSLQGFPSPLHF. CDR3 coding DNA: TGTGCCAGCAGTCTGCAGGGTTTCCCTTCACCCCTCCACTTT. Looking up the rest from reference TRBV2 and TRBJ1-6 gives the full variable domain: EPEVTQTPSHQVTQMGQEVILRCVPISNHLYFYWYRQILGQKVEFLVSFYNNEISEKSEIFDDQFSVERPDGSNFTLKIRSTKLEDSAMYFCASSLQGFPSPLHFGNGTRLTVT.

The CDR3, as DNA: TGTGCCAGCTCACCACGGGACAGGTGGGAAGCTTTCTTT. Encoded protein: CASSPRDRWEAFF. This sequence joins TRBV18 and TRBJ1-1, with 8 bases identical to TRBD1. CDR3 length: 13 amino acids. Losses at the gene ends were 1 base for V and 8 bases for J; bases not matched to a gene: 3. Germline assignment: CDR1 KGHSH and CDR2 LQKENI.

This clone came up once. The chain is built from TRBV29-1 and TRBJ2-7; D call uncertain. V lost 1 base and J 3 bases, leaving 13 bases between the germline ends. Per the germline V gene, CDR1 is SQVTM and CDR2 is ANQGSEA. This CDR3 region has 14 residues. The CDR3 loop reads CSVEARNPYYEQYF. In DNA, the CDR3 is TGCAGCGTTGAAGCGCGGAATCCATACTACGAGCAGTACTTC.

As concerns this clone: This same CDR3 is encoded by further DNA sequences in the sample. The chain uses TRBV18 and TRBJ2-5; D is perhaps TRBD2 (5 bases). Trimming removed 3 bases from V and 5 bases from J, with 7 bases in between. Germline lookup yields CDR1 KGHSH and CDR2 LQKENI. This CDR3 contains 12 residues. CDR3 region: CASSPSGETQYF. CDR3 sequence (DNA): TGTGCCAGCTCACCCAGCGGTGAGACCCAGTACTTC.

The J gene is TRBJ1-3, the V gene TRBV7-3; D uncertain. The CDR3 sequence is 14 residues long. CDR1 is SGHTA, CDR2 FQGTGA, per germline. Trimming stripped 5 bases from V and 4 bases from J, with 12 bases between. The CDR3 loop reads CASSQDGQGNTIYF. The DNA for the CDR3 is TGTGCCAGCAGCCAAGATGGGCAGGGAAACACCATATATTTT.